The 26 T cell receptor beta chains below come from one sample, sequenced in a study of CD8 T cells in Susac syndrome. Reverse transcription of roughly 0.5 to 1 ug RNA was performed with random hexamers. TCRdb re-called the immunoSEQ multiplex PCR reads through MiXCR, storing one row per CDR3 protein. The sample has hundreds of thousands of distinct CDR3 sequences, 95% seen once. Sequencing input: CD4+ T cells from PBMCs. These receptors all stem from a human donor with multiple sclerosis.

The CDR3 loop is CSALGQVPTSEQYF. For the CDR3, the DNA is TGCAGCGCCCTAGGACAGGTTCCGACGTCCGAGCAGTACTTC. The rearrangement links TRBV29-1 to TRBJ2-7; 7 bases fit TRBD1. Trimming took 7 bases from V and 6 from J; bases not matched to a gene: 15. The germline gives CDR1 SQVTM, CDR2 ANQGSEA. This CDR3 comprises 14 residues.

This chain links TRBV6-1 with TRBJ2-7; tentatively, D is TRBD1 (5 bases). The CDR3 is 12 residues long. V was pared by 9 bases and J by 3 bases, with 12 bases between. Germline CDR1 MNHNS, CDR2 SASEGT. The CDR3 bases are TGTGCCAGTATACTGCAGGGCTACGAGCAGTACTTC. It encodes CASILQGYEQYF.

The chain combines TRBV3-1 with TRBJ2-4, with D possibly matching TRBD2 (5 bases). Germline V gene data show CDR1 as LGHDT and CDR2 as YNNKEL (reference sequence). The CDR3 runs 14 residues. Trimming took off 1 base at V and 2 bases at J, with 6 bases between the two ends. CDR3 coding DNA: TGTGCCAGCAGCCAAGCGGGGTCCAAAAACATTCAGTACTTC. Translation gives CASSQAGSKNIQYF.

The chain joins TRBV20-1 to TRBJ2-5; D might be TRBD2 (7 bases). Germline values: CDR1 DFQATT, CDR2 SNEGSKA (reference sequence). The CDR3 is 16 residues long. Trimming cost V 4 bases and J 5 bases, with 23 bases left between them. In DNA form, the CDR3 reads TGCAGTGCTAACCGCGCAAGGGGGGGCGATTGGGAGACCCAGTACTTC. Protein product: CSANRARGGDWETQYF.

This clonotype was picked up one time. This rearrangement joins TRBV3-1 to TRBJ1-3; TRBD1 is a possible D gene (6 bases). Trimming took off 8 bases at V and 0 bases at J, with 14 bases between the two ends. Germline CDR1 LGHDT, CDR2 YNNKEL (reference sequence). CDR3 length equals 15 residues. CDR3 nucleotide sequence: TGTGCCAGCCAGGGGAATTGGAACTCTGGAAACACCATATATTTT. Translated: CASQGNWNSGNTIYF.

Here the CDR3 reads CASSLVSRVSYNEQFF. In DNA, the CDR3 is TGTGCCAGCAGCTTAGTGTCGCGGGTTAGCTACAATGAGCAGTTCTTC. This rearrangement joins TRBV7-6 to TRBJ2-1, with D possibly being TRBD2 (5 bases). Trimming cost V 1 base and J 3 bases, with 13 bases left between them. This CDR3 spans 16 amino acids. Germline V gives CDR1 SGHVS, CDR2 FNYEAQ.

The rearrangement links TRBV29-1 to TRBJ2-7; tentative D call: TRBD1 (8 bases). V was trimmed by 4 bases and J by 0 bases, leaving 13 bases between them. CDR3 length equals 14 residues. Germline values: CDR1 SQVTM, CDR2 ANQGSEA. This chain's CDR3 is CSVAAGQASYEQYF. DNA of the CDR3: TGCAGCGTTGCAGCGGGACAGGCCTCCTACGAGCAGTACTTC.

The gene calls are TRBV27 and TRBJ2-7, with a tentative D call TRBD2 (6 bases). This CDR3 has 14 residues. Trimming shortened V by 6 bases and J by 4 bases, and 16 bases separated the two germline ends. CDR1 is MNHEY, CDR2 SMNVEV, per germline (reference sequence). The CDR3 DNA is TGTGCCAGCAGACGGAGGGACGGAATATACGAGCAGTACTTC. Translating gives CASRRRDGIYEQYF.

This chain joins TRBV20-1 and TRBJ1-5; tentatively, D is TRBD1 (5 bases). This CDR3 has 15 amino acids. Germline values: CDR1 DFQATT, CDR2 SNEGSKA (reference sequence). Trimming took off 1 base at V and 2 bases at J, with 12 bases between the two ends. As DNA, the CDR3 is TGCAGTGCTAGAGTCGGGGGGGGTGGCAATCAGCCCCAGCATTTT. Its protein is CSARVGGGGNQPQHF.

The chain carries TRBV15 and TRBJ2-3; TRBD2 matches 9 bases. Germline V gene sequence: CDR1 LNHNV, CDR2 YYDKDF (reference sequence). Losses at the gene ends were 0 bases for V and 2 bases for J; bases not matched to a gene: 6. CDR3 length: 17 residues. Written as DNA, the CDR3 is TGTGCCACCAGCAGAGATCCAAGCGGGGGGCCCACAGATACGCAGTATTTT. It codes for CATSRDPSGGPTDTQYF.

The genes are TRBV6-5 and TRBJ2-1, with 11 bases that match TRBD1. The germline V gene has CDR1 MNHEY and CDR2 SVGAGI. Trimming at V came to 5 bases and at J to 2 bases, leaving 2 bases not matched to a gene. The CDR3 loop spans 15 amino acids. The CDR3 DNA is TGTGCCAGCAGTGGGACAGGGGGAACCTACAATGAGCAGTTCTTC. As protein: CASSGTGGTYNEQFF.

This chain uses TRBV20-1 with TRBJ2-3, with 11 bases identical to TRBD2. Germline CDR1 is DFQATT and CDR2 is SNEGSKA (reference sequence). Germline trimming cut 6 bases from V and 0 bases from J; bases unmatched to any gene: 2. The CDR3 extends over 14 amino acids. In DNA, the CDR3 is TGCAGTGCCACTAGCGGGAGTAGCACAGATACGCAGTATTTT. Residues: CSATSGSSTDTQYF.

V is TRBV20-1 and J is TRBJ1-2, with 7 bases matching TRBD1. With V trimmed by 3 bases and J by 2 bases, 0 bases remained unmatched. The CDR3 spans 12 residues. Germline CDR1 is DFQATT and CDR2 is SNEGSKA (reference sequence). In DNA form, the CDR3 reads TGCAGTGCTAGGACAGGGAACTATGGCTACACCTTC. It translates to CSARTGNYGYTF.

The V call is TRBV27, the J call TRBJ1-1; D uncertain. Trimming cost V 2 bases and J 10 bases, with 11 bases left between them. This CDR3 is built from 12 residues. Germline V CDR1 and CDR2: MNHEY, SMNVEV (reference sequence). The CDR3 loop is CASSLDGRVAFF. CDR3 nucleotide sequence: TGTGCCAGCAGTTTAGACGGGCGGGTAGCTTTCTTT.

The chain carries TRBV5-1 and TRBJ2-1, with 12 bases identical to TRBD2. V lost 3 bases, J lost 2 bases, and 12 bases stayed unmatched. Germline CDR1 and CDR2: SGHRS and YFSETQ. The CDR3 is made up of 19 amino acids. The CDR3 bases are TGCGCCAGCAGCTCCGGACTAGCGGGGCTGGGGAGCGCCTACAATGAGCAGTTCTTC. Residues: CASSSGLAGLGSAYNEQFF.

V and J are TRBV20-1 and TRBJ1-6; 7 bases line up with TRBD1. V was clipped by 0 bases and J by 8 bases; unmatched bases: 4. This CDR3 contains 14 residues. Germline CDR1 DFQATT, CDR2 SNEGSKA (reference sequence). CDR3 in amino acids: CSARDLQGDSPLHF. In DNA form, the CDR3 reads TGCAGTGCTAGAGATCTGCAGGGGGATTCACCCCTCCACTTT.

V is TRBV12-3 or TRBV12-4 and J is TRBJ1-5; D remains unclear. Trimming took off 5 bases at V and 6 bases at J, with 8 bases between the two ends. The CDR3 extends over 12 amino acids. CDR3 sequence: CASSTTIQPQHF. Here the CDR3 DNA reads TGTGCCAGCAGTACTACGATTCAGCCCCAGCATTTT.

The CDR3 loop reads CASGTGQGTNGYTF. DNA for the CDR3: TGTGCTAGTGGTACCGGACAGGGAACCAACGGCTACACCTTC. V and J are TRBV12-5 and TRBJ1-2, with 8 nucleotides matching TRBD1. This CDR3 contains 14 residues. V dropped 5 bases and J dropped 8; count of bases not matched to a gene: 10. From germline, CDR1 is LGHNT and CDR2 FRNRAP.

The chain links TRBV27 to TRBJ1-5, with a tentative D call TRBD1 (5 bases). Between the trimmed V and J ends, which lost 5 bases and 4 bases, there was a span of 12 bases. The CDR3 has 14 amino acids. From germline, CDR1 is MNHEY and CDR2 SMNVEV (reference sequence). CDR3 region: CASSHRTSNQPQHF. CDR3 sequence (DNA): TGTGCCAGCAGTCATAGGACATCAAATCAGCCCCAGCATTTT.

The rearrangement links TRBV24-1 to TRBJ2-1; perhaps D is TRBD1 or TRBD2 (5 bases each). The CDR3 runs to 14 residues. The germline V gene encodes CDR1 KGHDR and CDR2 SFDVKD. Between the trimmed V and J ends, which lost 4 bases and 8 bases, there was a span of 14 bases. Here the CDR3 reads CATSDTRGGDEQFF. CDR3 coding DNA: TGTGCCACCAGTGACACCCGTGGGGGTGATGAGCAGTTCTTC.

The rearrangement joins TRBV29-1 to TRBJ2-1; perhaps TRBD2 as D (6 bases). This CDR3 spans 13 amino acids. Germline assignment: CDR1 SQVTM and CDR2 ANQGSEA. V was shortened by 6 bases and J by 2 bases, with 11 bases between the two germline ends. Here the CDR3 DNA reads TGCAGCGTGGGGGACTTTCCCTACAATGAGCAGTTCTTC. As protein: CSVGDFPYNEQFF.

The chain joins TRBV28 to TRBJ2-5, with 10 bases that match TRBD2. CDR3 length: 16 amino acids. Looked up from germline, CDR1 is MDHEN and CDR2 is SYDVKM. V lost 5 bases, J lost 4 bases, and 10 bases stayed unmatched. As DNA, the CDR3 is TGTGCCAGCAGTCCGCTCGGAGCGGGAGGGCTAGAGACCCAGTACTTC. This translates into CASSPLGAGGLETQYF.

V usage is TRBV29-1 and J usage is TRBJ2-5; D may be TRBD1 (5 bases). The CDR3 is made up of 13 amino acids. V lost 6 bases and J 1 base, leaving 12 bases between the germline ends. The germline V gene encodes CDR1 SQVTM and CDR2 ANQGSEA. The DNA for the CDR3 is TGCAGCGTCCGGACAAAACCCCAAGAGACCCAGTACTTC. Amino acids: CSVRTKPQETQYF.

The chain links TRBV20-1 to TRBJ1-5; D is unresolved. V was trimmed by 3 bases and J by 2 bases, leaving 14 bases between them. The CDR3 sequence is 15 residues long. Germline values: CDR1 DFQATT, CDR2 SNEGSKA (reference sequence). CDR3 bases: TGCAGTGCTAGGGATCATGAAGTAGGCAATCAGCCCCAGCATTTT. Protein product: CSARDHEVGNQPQHF.

This clonotype occurred a few times. This sequence joins TRBV12-3 or TRBV12-4 and TRBJ2-7, with D perhaps assigned TRBD1 or TRBD2 (6 bases each). The CDR3 runs 12 residues. V dropped 5 bases and J dropped 4 bases, with 9 bases sitting between them. This CDR3 reads CASSQGRYEQYF. CDR3 coding DNA: TGTGCCAGCAGTCAGGGGAGGTACGAGCAGTACTTC.

This clonotype was observed a single time. The chain couples TRBV15 to TRBJ2-2; D is unresolved. Germline CDR1 LNHNV, CDR2 YYDKDF (reference sequence). The CDR3 totals 17 residues. V lost 5 bases, J lost 3 bases, and 19 bases lay in between. CDR3 coding DNA: TGTGCCACCAGCCGAAGCAAGATTGCCCAGGACACCGGGGAGCTGTTTTTT. Translation gives CATSRSKIAQDTGELFF.